This T cell receptor beta chain appears in the sequencing data of a study of CD8+ T cells in alopecia areata. About the research overall: Severity scores in treated patients reflected the percentage of scalp affected.

Whole-study results and caveats: Greater clonality was observed in lesional scalp samples, especially alopecia totalis/universalis, versus normal scalp. Under tofacitinib, fewer expanded CD8+ clones appeared among the top 100 scalp clones.

This clone was counted between two and nine times. The antigen is not known. Investigators isolated RNA and reverse transcribed it into cDNA to act as the sequencing template. The table came from immunoSEQ multiplex PCR; TCRdb's copy has only in-frame clones and leaves some out. The sample lists about 210,000 clones; 40% to 45% were seen once. Trimming left V 2 bases short and J 9 bases short, with 14 bases between. Per the germline V gene, CDR1 is SNHLY and CDR2 is FYNNEI. This CDR3 is built from 13 residues. Treatment given: oral pan-JAK inhibitor, 5-10 mg twice daily. The chain has TRBV2 and TRBJ2-7, with unresolved D. Sequencing was performed on CD4+ T cells sorted from blood, taken at approximately week 36, from a patient treated with tofacitinib. The TCR originated in a human donor with alopecia areata. CDR3 residues: CASSETPRRVQYF. The CDR3 region has the DNA TGTGCCAGCAGTGAAACGCCCCGAAGGGTGCAGTACTTC. Full variable domain (remainder filled in from reference TRBV2 and TRBJ2-7): EPEVTQTPSHQVTQMGQEVILRCVPISNHLYFYWYRQILGQKVEFLVSFYNNEISEKSEIFDDQFSVERPDGSNFTLKIRSTKLEDSAMYFCASSETPRRVQYFGPGTRLTVT.